Below, 32 T cell receptor beta chains from the same sample are listed, as sequenced in a study of blood T cell repertoires in COVID-19. Here immunoSEQ multiplex PCR was the method, and the copy in TCRdb shows in-frame clones only, minus some. The sample lists approximately 270,000 clones; about nine tenths were seen once. The specimen sequenced was PBMCs or T cells enriched from blood (not recorded which). These receptor sequences come from a man in his forties or fifties who had recovered from COVID-19.

V and J are TRBV6-2 or TRBV6-3 and TRBJ2-7; 12 bases line up with TRBD2. Germline CDR1 MNHEY, CDR2 SVGEGT. The J segment lost 0 bases and the V segment lost 2 bases, leaving 8 bases of the junction unmatched. This CDR3 is 18 amino acids long. DNA of the CDR3: TGTGCCAGCAGTTACCCGTCTAGCGGGGGGGCAAGCTCCTACGAGCAGTACTTC. It codes for CASSYPSSGGASSYEQYF.

The gene calls are TRBV18 and TRBJ1-2, with a weak D call TRBD1 (5 bases). Germline CDR1 is KGHSH and CDR2 is LQKENI. CDR3 length equals 10 residues. V shed 9 bases and J shed 6 bases, with 8 bases lying between them. The CDR3 DNA is TGTGCCAGGGGGGGTCATGGCTACACCTTC. Its translation is CARGGHGYTF.

The chain joins TRBV27 to TRBJ2-7; 10 bases agree with TRBD1. V was clipped by 1 base and J by 3 bases; unmatched bases: 3. This CDR3 comprises 15 residues. The V gene's germline CDR1 is MNHEY and CDR2 SMNVEV (reference sequence). CDR3 DNA sequence: TGTGCCAGCAGTTTATTGGGACAGGGGTACTACGAGCAGTACTTC. This sequence encodes CASSLLGQGYYEQYF.

There are a few counts of this clone. The chain couples TRBV3-1 (or the pseudogene TRBV3-2) to TRBJ2-7, with D possibly matching TRBD2 (6 bases). The CDR3 has 14 amino acids. The V gene lost 2 bases and the J gene lost 0 bases, with 8 bases spanning the gap. Germline loops: CDR1 LGHDT, CDR2 YNNKEL (reference sequence). The CDR3 loop reads CASSQQTSSYEQYF. In nucleotides, the CDR3 is TGTGCCAGCAGCCAACAGACTAGCTCCTACGAGCAGTACTTC.

The CDR3 DNA reads as TGTGCCAGCAGTTCTACCCGGGGGTTGATTCAGCCCCAGCATTTT. This translates into CASSSTRGLIQPQHF. V usage is TRBV7-2 and J usage is TRBJ1-5, with D tentatively TRBD1 (5 bases). In germline, CDR1 is SGHTA, CDR2 FQGNSA. This CDR3 is 15 amino acids long. The V gene lost 6 bases and the J gene lost 6 bases, with 18 bases spanning the gap.

The chain employs TRBV25-1 and TRBJ1-1; TRBD1 matches 7 bases. Trimming at V came to 8 bases and at J to 6 bases, leaving 12 bases not matched to a gene. Looked up from germline, CDR1 is MGHDK and CDR2 is SYGVNS. CDR3 size: 14 residues. Written as DNA, the CDR3 is TGTGCCAGCGGGTCTGACAGGGTATTATCTGAAGCTTTCTTT. The encoded protein is CASGSDRVLSEAFF.

V gene TRBV7-9 combines with J gene TRBJ1-1; D uncertain. The germline CDR1 and CDR2 sequences are SEHNR and FQNEAQ (reference sequence). The ends were cut back, 3 bases at V and 4 bases at J, with 9 bases in the middle. The CDR3 is 13 residues long. The DNA for the CDR3 is TGTGCCAGCAGCTTCCGGGGATCCACTGAAGCTTTCTTT. This codes for CASSFRGSTEAFF.

V usage is TRBV6-2 or TRBV6-3 and J usage is TRBJ2-2; no definite D call. Between the trimmed V and J ends, which lost 2 bases and 3 bases, there was a span of 13 bases. The CDR3 has 16 amino acids. Germline V gene data show CDR1 as MNHEY and CDR2 as SVGEGT. CDR3 DNA sequence: TGTGCCAGCAGTTACCCCCGGAGCACCTACACCGGGGAGCTGTTTTTT. Residues: CASSYPRSTYTGELFF.

This chain connects TRBV28 to TRBJ1-3; D not certain. The CDR3 contains 15 residues. CDR1 is MDHEN, CDR2 SYDVKM, per germline. Trimming cost V 8 bases and J 0 bases, with 14 bases left between them. CDR3 amino acids: CASEEGILSGNTIYF. In DNA form, the CDR3 reads TGTGCCAGCGAGGAGGGAATTCTCTCTGGAAACACCATATATTTT.

The chain joins TRBV2 to TRBJ2-4, with a weak D call TRBD2 (6 bases). The V and J ends lost 7 bases and 2 bases respectively, with 24 bases between them. Germline assignment: CDR1 SNHLY and CDR2 FYNNEI. The CDR3 runs to 18 residues. The CDR3 DNA reads TGTGCCAGCAAGCGAGACTTTGGGACTCGGGGTCCCAAAAACATTCAGTACTTC. Translation: CASKRDFGTRGPKNIQYF.

The V gene is TRBV5-4, the J gene TRBJ2-1, with a possible D match to TRBD2 (5 bases). V lost 6 bases to trimming and J lost 0 bases, with 16 bases between them. Germline CDR1 reads SGHNT; CDR2 reads YYREEE (reference sequence). The CDR3 is 16 residues long. DNA of the CDR3: TGTGCCAGCAATTTGGGCGGGCCCAGCTCCTACAATGAGCAGTTCTTC. As protein: CASNLGGPSSYNEQFF.

This chain joins TRBV11-1 and TRBJ2-1; TRBD2 matches at 9 bases. Germline V CDR1 and CDR2: SGHAT, FQDESV (reference sequence). This CDR3 spans 14 amino acids. The J segment lost 6 bases and the V segment lost 3 bases, leaving 3 bases of the junction unmatched. This CDR3 is CASSLGLAVNEQFF. CDR3 DNA: TGTGCCAGCAGCTTGGGACTAGCCGTCAATGAGCAGTTCTTC.

This sequence joins TRBV6-5 and TRBJ2-3, with TRBD2 as a possible D gene (6 bases). The germline V gene has CDR1 MNHEY and CDR2 SVGAGI. CDR3 length: 12 residues. The ends were cut back, 10 bases at V and 6 bases at J, with 14 bases in the middle. The CDR3: CATRDSGDTQYF. The CDR3 DNA reads as TGTGCCACCAGGGACTCCGGGGATACGCAGTATTTT.

The V gene is TRBV11-2, the J gene TRBJ1-3, with a weak D call TRBD1 (5 bases). V gave up 2 bases and J gave up 0 bases, with 17 bases separating them. The CDR3 length is 18 residues. The V gene's germline CDR1 is SGHAT and CDR2 FQNNGV. The CDR3 DNA sequence: TGTGCCAGCAGCTTATACGGGCGGGGGAGTTTCTCTGGAAACACCATATATTTT. It specifies CASSLYGRGSFSGNTIYF.

V and J are TRBV6-5 and TRBJ1-6; D remains ambiguous. Per the germline V gene, CDR1 is MNHEY and CDR2 is SVGAGI. The CDR3 spans 13 residues. V was trimmed by 6 bases and J by 8 bases, leaving 11 bases between them. The CDR3 DNA reads as TGTGCCAGCAGACGACAACGTGATTCACCCCTCCACTTT. This encodes CASRRQRDSPLHF.

CDR3: CASSWSVDRINEKLFF. The CDR3, as DNA: TGTGCCAGCAGTTGGAGTGTGGACAGGATCAATGAAAAACTGTTTTTT. The chain has TRBV6-5 and TRBJ1-4, with 7 bases aligning to TRBD1. Germline V gene lookup returns CDR1 MNHEY and CDR2 SVGAGI. This CDR3 is 16 amino acids long. Trimming at V came to 4 bases and at J to 5 bases, leaving 10 bases not matched to a gene.

This CDR3 reads CASSQGDTTYNQPQHF. CDR3 coding DNA: TGCGCCAGCAGCCAGGGGGACACCACCTACAATCAGCCCCAGCATTTT. The rearrangement uses TRBV4-1 and TRBJ1-5, with a weak D call TRBD1 (6 bases). Germline V lookup: CDR1 MGHRA, CDR2 YSYEKL. The CDR3 is 16 amino acids. Trimming shortened V by 3 bases and J by 3 bases, and 15 bases separated the two germline ends.

The chain employs TRBV9 and TRBJ2-1; D is unresolved. V was shortened by 3 bases and J by 6 bases, with 7 bases between the two germline ends. The germline CDR1 and CDR2 sequences are SGDLS and YYNGEE. This CDR3 region has 12 residues. CDR3 bases: TGTGCCAGCAGCGCTAACCTCAATGAGCAGTTCTTC. Amino acid sequence: CASSANLNEQFF.

The V call is TRBV12-3 or TRBV12-4, the J call TRBJ2-7; a weak D match, TRBD2 (5 bases). The CDR3 has 13 amino acids. V lost 7 bases and J 2 bases, leaving 12 bases between the germline ends. For the CDR3, the DNA is TGTGCCAGCACGCCGGACGGGACCTACGAGCAGTACTTC. Its translation is CASTPDGTYEQYF.

The J gene is TRBJ2-3, the V gene TRBV25-1; D is ambiguous. V lost 1 base, J lost 3 bases, and 8 bases lay in between. CDR1 and CDR2 from the germline V gene are MGHDK and SYGVNS. This CDR3 has 14 amino acids. CDR3 loop: CASSESPLTDTQYF. The CDR3 DNA follows: TGTGCCAGCAGTGAATCTCCACTTACAGATACGCAGTATTTT.

J is TRBJ1-2 and V is TRBV19; TRBD1 aligns across 7 bases. The CDR3 extends over 15 amino acids. The V gene end was trimmed by 1 base and the J gene end by 1 base; junction bases not matched to a gene: 3. Germline V gene data show CDR1 as LNHDA and CDR2 as SQIVND (reference sequence). Here the CDR3 reads CASSIATGDNYGYTF. The CDR3 DNA sequence: TGTGCCAGTAGTATAGCTACAGGGGATAACTATGGCTACACCTTC.

This chain joins TRBV7-2 and TRBJ1-5; D is perhaps TRBD1 (6 bases). Trimming removed 5 bases from V and 5 bases from J, with 13 bases in between. The CDR3 is 14 residues long. Germline loops: CDR1 SGHTA, CDR2 FQGNSA. In nucleotides, the CDR3 is TGTGCCAGCAGCGGATCACAGGGATATCAGCCCCAGCATTTT. Amino acids: CASSGSQGYQPQHF. Full variable domain (remainder filled in from reference TRBV7-2 and TRBJ1-5): GAGVSQSPSNKVTEKGKDVELRCDPISGHTALYWYRQSLGQGLEFLIYFQGNSAPDKSGLPSDRFSAERTGGSVSTLTIQRTQQEDSAVYLCASSGSQGYQPQHFGDGTRLSIL.

The chain has TRBV5-1 and TRBJ2-7, with TRBD1 matching 7 bases. V lost 5 bases, J lost 3 bases, and 8 bases stayed unmatched. CDR1 is SGHRS and CDR2 is YFSETQ in the germline V gene. This CDR3 is 14 amino acids long. CDR3 DNA: TGCGCCAGCAGACCCCTGGACAGGAACTACGAGCAGTACTTC. Its protein is CASRPLDRNYEQYF.

This CDR3 reads CASIEGEGYTEAFF. The CDR3 nucleotides are TGTGCCAGTATCGAAGGGGAGGGATACACTGAAGCTTTCTTT. J is TRBJ1-1 and V is TRBV19; tentative D call: TRBD1 (5 bases). CDR1 and CDR2 from the germline V gene are LNHDA and SQIVND (reference sequence). This CDR3 comprises 14 residues. The V end was cut by 7 bases, the J end by 3 bases, with 15 bases between.

CDR3 residues: CATSRGGVTNEKLFF. Written as DNA, the CDR3 is TGTGCCACCAGCAGAGGGGGAGTCACTAATGAAAAACTGTTTTTT. This chain joins TRBV15 and TRBJ1-4; no definite D call. Trimming shortened V by 1 base and J by 2 bases, and 8 bases separated the two germline ends. Germline CDR1 LNHNV, CDR2 YYDKDF (reference sequence). This CDR3 spans 15 amino acids.

The CDR3 sequence: CASSINPGRYEQYF. CDR3 sequence (DNA): TGTGCCAGTAGTATAAACCCCGGGAGATACGAGCAGTACTTC. V and J are TRBV19 and TRBJ2-7, with D possibly matching TRBD2 (6 bases). Germline V gene lookup returns CDR1 LNHDA and CDR2 SQIVND (reference sequence). The CDR3 spans 14 residues. V lost 2 bases, J lost 4 bases, and 12 bases lay in between.

The chain combines TRBV27 with TRBJ2-2; possible D gene TRBD1, 6 bases. With 2 bases removed from V and 7 bases from J, the gap between germline ends came to 11 bases. CDR3 length equals 14 residues. The germline CDR1 and CDR2 sequences are MNHEY and SMNVEV (reference sequence). CDR3 nucleotides: TGTGCCAGCAGTTTAAGCAGGGGTGGCGGGGAGCTGTTTTTT. Its translation: CASSLSRGGGELFF.

This chain uses TRBV30 with TRBJ2-1, with 8 positions matching TRBD1. The germline gives CDR1 GTSNPN, CDR2 SVGIG (reference sequence). J lost 5 bases, V lost 0 bases, and 6 bases had no gene match. There are 15 residues in the CDR3. DNA of the CDR3: TGTGCCTGGAGTGTACCAGGGGGCGCTAACAATGAGCAGTTCTTC. It is translated as CAWSVPGGANNEQFF.

V and J are TRBV5-1 and TRBJ2-3, with 12 bases fitting TRBD2. The junction had 7 bases not matched to a gene; V was cut back by 4 bases and J by 4 bases. This CDR3 comprises 16 residues. Germline V gene lookup returns CDR1 SGHRS and CDR2 YFSETQ. CDR3 sequence (DNA): TGCGCCAGCAGCGCCCGACTAGCGGGAGTCTCAGATACGCAGTATTTT. Protein sequence: CASSARLAGVSDTQYF.

This clone was observed a few times. The chain is built from TRBV19 and TRBJ1-4; a weak D match, TRBD1 (6 bases). V lost 8 bases, J lost 2 bases, and 12 bases lay in between. CDR3 length: 14 amino acids. The germline V gene has CDR1 LNHDA and CDR2 SQIVND (reference sequence). The CDR3 bases are TGTGCCAGTTCGCAGGGGTTTACTAATGAAAAACTGTTTTTT. Amino acids: CASSQGFTNEKLFF.

The J gene is TRBJ1-6, the V gene TRBV30; D is unclear. V lost 6 bases and J 12 bases, leaving 21 bases between the germline ends. The length of the CDR3 is 14 residues. The germline V gene encodes CDR1 GTSNPN and CDR2 SVGIG (reference sequence). DNA of the CDR3: TGTGCCTGTAGCCCTCCGCGACCGCTACAACCCCTCCACTTT. As protein: CACSPPRPLQPLHF.

The chain recombines TRBV7-2 with TRBJ2-1; TRBD2 matches 11 bases. J was trimmed by 2 bases and V by 11 bases; bases with no gene match: 8. Looked up from germline, CDR1 is SGHTA and CDR2 is FQGNSA. The CDR3 has 15 amino acids. The CDR3 is CAVSSGGPTYNEQFF. The CDR3 DNA reads TGTGCCGTCTCTAGCGGGGGGCCTACCTACAATGAGCAGTTCTTC.